Listed below are T cell receptor beta chains from one sample, sequenced in a study of CD8 T cells in Susac syndrome. TCRdb re-called the immunoSEQ multiplex PCR reads with MiXCR, one entry per CDR3 protein. The sample holds roughly 130,000 distinct CDR3 sequences; around 95% are singletons and the top ten take over 0.1%. Specimen: CD4+ T cells from PBMCs. The source is a human donor with multiple sclerosis. Both conserved end residues are part of each CDR3.

>TRBV7-3|TRBJ2-3
CASSLTRGGSTDTQYF
>TRBV10-3|TRBJ2-1
CATGQIYNEQFF
>TRBV3-1|TRBJ2-7
CASSPSSGMPKAYF
>TRBV18|TRBJ1-1
CASSPLARGNTEAFF
>TRBV15|TRBJ2-1
CATSSPGPGGQFF
>TRBV5-1|TRBJ2-3
CASSLELAADTQYF
>TRBV27|TRBJ2-7
CASSPLGVSSYEQYF
>TRBV5-1|TRBJ1-1
CASSLGPGIASTEAFF
>TRBV29-1|TRBJ1-1
CSVEERRWTGSVDTEAFF
>TRBV12-3/TRBV12-4|TRBJ2-5
CASRRGLAGVETQYF
>TRBV29-1|TRBJ2-7
CSVGDLYEQYF
>TRBV20-1|TRBJ2-7
CSARVPPGASEQYF
>TRBV9|TRBJ2-7
CASSVEDRPYEQYF
>TRBV27|TRBJ2-3
CASHLMSTDTQYF
>TRBV20-1|TRBJ2-1
CSAFTSGKDNEQFF
>TRBV27|TRBJ1-1
CASSSLTWGAAFF
>TRBV3-1|TRBJ2-4
CASSPKQGRVKNIQYF